The text below deals with one T cell receptor beta chain. Its specificity is unknown. The CDR3 consists of 15 residues. CDR1 and CDR2 from the germline V gene are MNHEY and SVGAGI. J gave up 4 bases and V 6 bases, and 9 bases lay outside the gene matches. PCR primers comprised 60 Vbeta and 13 Jbeta primers. Here immunoSEQ multiplex PCR was the method, and the copy in TCRdb shows in-frame clones only, minus some. The sample consists of about 130,000 clones, over 75% of them appearing once. The record originates from a study of cytomegalovirus exposure and HLA in healthy donors. Whole-study findings and limits: Reported findings show TCR beta sequences accurately forecast HLA-A and HLA-B alleles in most subjects. A later analysis showed TCR association rates differing by HLA locus, peaking at DRB1 and lowest at HLA-C.

This clonotype originated in a man aged 30 to 39 in good health. Sequenced sample: PBMCs. The V call is TRBV6-5, the J call TRBJ1-5, with 7 bases matching TRBD1. The CDR3 DNA is TGTGCCAGCAGCCCCAGGGGCAGGGGGAATCAGCCCCAGCATTTT. Translated: CASSPRGRGNQPQHF.